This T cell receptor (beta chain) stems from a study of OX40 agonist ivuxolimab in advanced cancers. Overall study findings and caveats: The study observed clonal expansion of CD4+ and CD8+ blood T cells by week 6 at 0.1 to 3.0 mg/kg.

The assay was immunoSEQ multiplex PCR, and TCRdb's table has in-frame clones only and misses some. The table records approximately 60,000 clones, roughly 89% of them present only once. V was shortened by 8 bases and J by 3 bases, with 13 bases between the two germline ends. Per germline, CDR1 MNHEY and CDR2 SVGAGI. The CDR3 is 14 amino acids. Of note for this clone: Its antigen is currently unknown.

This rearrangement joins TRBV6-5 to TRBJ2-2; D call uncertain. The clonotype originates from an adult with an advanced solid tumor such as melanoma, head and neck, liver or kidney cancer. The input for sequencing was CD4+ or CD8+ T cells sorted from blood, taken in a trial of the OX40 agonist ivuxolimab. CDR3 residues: CASATSIYTGELFF. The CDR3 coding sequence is TGTGCCAGCGCTACCTCAATATACACCGGGGAGCTGTTTTTT.